The 13 T cell receptor beta chains below all came from one sample that was sequenced in a study of blood T cell repertoires in COVID-19. Using immunoSEQ multiplex PCR, the repertoire was profiled, and TCRdb retains in-frame clones only, with some absent. The sample holds just over 650,000 clones, over 80% seen once. Sequencing input: peripheral blood. The receptors come from a woman under 30 with acute or convalescent COVID-19.

The V call is TRBV6-1, the J call TRBJ2-7; 9 nucleotides line up with TRBD1. Germline loops: CDR1 MNHNS, CDR2 SASEGT. There are 16 residues in the CDR3. V lost 4 bases and J lost 5; bases outside the gene matches: 12. CDR3 sequence (DNA): TGTGCCAGCAGTGGATCCTCCGGGACAGGGTCCCACGAGCAGTACTTC. Residues: CASSGSSGTGSHEQYF.

This clone has only one observation. The rearrangement links TRBV25-1 to TRBJ1-2; 12 bases fit TRBD1. Trimming cost V 1 base and J 4 bases; bases outside gene matches: 7. The CDR3 extends over 17 amino acids. Germline assignment: CDR1 MGHDK and CDR2 SYGVNS. The CDR3: CASSEFLGTGGFYGYTF. The CDR3 DNA sequence: TGTGCCAGCAGTGAATTTTTGGGGACAGGGGGCTTCTATGGCTACACCTTC.

The J gene is TRBJ1-2, the V gene TRBV5-1, with a weak D call TRBD1 (5 bases). Looked up from germline, CDR1 is SGHRS and CDR2 is YFSETQ. This CDR3 has 14 amino acids. V lost 4 bases, J lost 1 base, and 11 bases lay in between. The CDR3: CASSLPDSNYGYTF. The CDR3 coding sequence is TGCGCCAGCAGCCTACCAGACAGTAACTATGGCTACACCTTC.

The chain has TRBV6-2 or TRBV6-3 and TRBJ2-1; 7 positions match TRBD1. The CDR3 totals 15 residues. Per the germline V gene, CDR1 is MNHEY and CDR2 is SVGEGT. V shed 3 bases and J 9 bases; nucleotides not matched to a gene: 11. CDR3 in DNA: TGTGCCAGCAGTTATATATCAGGGGGAAATAGTGAGCAGTTCTTC. Protein product: CASSYISGGNSEQFF.

The chain joins TRBV6-5 to TRBJ1-2; a weak D match, TRBD1 (5 bases). Germline-derived CDR1 and CDR2 are MNHEY and SVGAGI. Trimming pared 1 base from V and 2 bases from J, leaving 11 bases between. The CDR3 has 15 residues. The CDR3 protein is CASSYLGRANYGYTF. The DNA for the CDR3 is TGTGCCAGCAGTTACTTAGGCAGGGCCAACTATGGCTACACCTTC.

The chain employs TRBV19 and TRBJ1-3; the match to TRBD1 covers 7 bases. Germline V gene sequence: CDR1 LNHDA, CDR2 SQIVND (reference sequence). The CDR3 is 15 residues long. V lost 5 bases and J lost 3; bases outside the gene matches: 7. The DNA of the CDR3 is TGTGCCAGTAGTCCCGAGGGGGCACGTGGAAACACCATATATTTT. Translating gives CASSPEGARGNTIYF.

This clone was recorded once. The chain links TRBV6-5 to TRBJ1-3, with D uncertain. The CDR3 has 15 residues. V lost 7 bases and J lost 2, with 15 bases in between. Germline V gives CDR1 MNHEY, CDR2 SVGAGI. CDR3 coding DNA: TGTGCCAGCACCACCGGGATTCGAACTGGAAACACCATATATTTT. Encoded protein: CASTTGIRTGNTIYF.

This clone was seen a single time. The chain recombines TRBV5-8 with TRBJ1-2; 12 bases fit TRBD1. V was pared by 3 bases and J by 5 bases, with 8 bases of the junction left unmatched. This CDR3 comprises 16 residues. Germline CDR1 reads SGHTS; CDR2 reads YDEGEE. The CDR3 nucleotides are TGTGCCAGCAGCTCCGGGACAGGGGGCTTCCTTTATGGCTACACCTTC. Its translation is CASSSGTGGFLYGYTF.

The chain combines TRBV6-5 with TRBJ2-7; possibly TRBD2 for D (5 bases). The germline gives CDR1 MNHEY, CDR2 SVGAGI. V was cut by 2 bases and J by 0 bases, with 8 bases left in between. The CDR3 extends over 14 amino acids. In DNA, the CDR3 is TGTGCCAGCAGTTACAGGGCGGGCTCCTACGAGCAGTACTTC. Translation gives CASSYRAGSYEQYF.

CDR3: CASSVRFGGGSSYNEQFF. In DNA form, the CDR3 reads TGTGCCAGCAGCGTCCGCTTCGGGGGGGGAAGCTCCTACAATGAGCAGTTCTTC. The chain combines TRBV4-2 with TRBJ2-1; 8 nucleotides agree with TRBD2. The CDR3 is 18 residues long. After removal of 5 bases from V and 0 bases from J, the junction contained 12 bases not matched to a gene. Germline V gives CDR1 LGHNA, CDR2 YNFKEQ.

This clone was counted a single time. The chain is built from TRBV21-1 and TRBJ1-1. TRBV21-1 is assigned pseudogene status. CDR3 length: 9 amino acids. CDR3 residues: CAERDAAFF. In DNA, the CDR3 is TGTGCGGAGCGCGACGCGGCTTTCTTT.

This clone was recorded only once. As DNA, the CDR3 is TGTGCCAGCAGTTGGGACAGTTTAATGAACACTGAAGCTTTCTTT. Encoded protein: CASSWDSLMNTEAFF. The V and J genes are TRBV5-4 and TRBJ1-1, with TRBD1 matching over 7 bases. V gave up 5 bases and J gave up 0 bases; unmatched junction bases: 7. Germline V CDR1 and CDR2: SGHNT, YYREEE (reference sequence). This CDR3 has 15 residues.

The V call is TRBV19, the J call TRBJ1-1, with 8 nucleotides matching TRBD1. The V and J ends lost 3 bases and 6 bases, in that order; junction bases with no gene match: 6. There are 14 residues in the CDR3. In germline, CDR1 is LNHDA, CDR2 SQIVND (reference sequence). The CDR3 here is CASSMDRVRSEAFF. CDR3 sequence (DNA): TGTGCCAGTAGTATGGACAGGGTTCGATCTGAAGCTTTCTTT.